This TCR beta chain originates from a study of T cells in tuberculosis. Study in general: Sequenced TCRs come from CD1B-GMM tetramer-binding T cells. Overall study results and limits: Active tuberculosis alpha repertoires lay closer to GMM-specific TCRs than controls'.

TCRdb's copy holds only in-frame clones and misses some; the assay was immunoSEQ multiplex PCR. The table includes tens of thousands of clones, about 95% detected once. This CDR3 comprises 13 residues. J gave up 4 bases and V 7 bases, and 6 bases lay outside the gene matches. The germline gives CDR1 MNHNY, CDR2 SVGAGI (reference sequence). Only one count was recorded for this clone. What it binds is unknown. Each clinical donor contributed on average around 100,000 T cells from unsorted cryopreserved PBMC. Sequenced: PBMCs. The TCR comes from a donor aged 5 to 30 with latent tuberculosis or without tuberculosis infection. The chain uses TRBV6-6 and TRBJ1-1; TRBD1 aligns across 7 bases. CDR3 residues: CASIDRQGTEAFF. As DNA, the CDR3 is TGTGCCAGCATTGACCGACAGGGCACTGAAGCTTTCTTT.